These 21 T cell receptor beta chains were all obtained from the same sample, sequenced in a study of cytomegalovirus exposure and HLA in healthy donors. The protocol was immunoSEQ multiplex PCR, while the TCRdb copy is restricted to in-frame clones and leaves out a portion. The table has 78,000 or so clones, 90% to 95% seen once. Material for sequencing was PBMCs. The receptor source for this set is a woman in her late teens or twenties in good health and CMV-seropositive.

The rearrangement joins TRBV5-1 to TRBJ2-1, with D possibly being TRBD1 (7 bases). Trimming took off 2 bases at V and 5 bases at J, with 11 bases between the two ends. Germline V CDR1 and CDR2: SGHRS, YFSETQ. The CDR3 runs 14 residues. In DNA form, the CDR3 reads TGCGCCAGCAGCTTCCCCAGGGGGGACAATGAGCAGTTCTTC. It is translated as CASSFPRGDNEQFF.

V and J are TRBV2 and TRBJ1-2; D is unclear. V lost 4 bases and J lost 3, with 9 bases in between. The CDR3 has 13 residues. The V gene's germline CDR1 is SNHLY and CDR2 FYNNEI. CDR3 region: CASSVQEYYGYTF. The CDR3 region has the DNA TGTGCCAGCAGTGTGCAGGAATACTATGGCTACACCTTC.

This sequence joins TRBV6-5 and TRBJ2-7; possibly TRBD2 for D (5 bases). This CDR3 region has 13 residues. Trimming cost V 5 bases and J 2 bases, with 10 bases left between them. From germline, CDR1 is MNHEY and CDR2 SVGAGI. The chain's CDR3 is CASSLAGTYEQYF. For the CDR3, the DNA is TGTGCCAGCAGTCTCGCCGGGACCTACGAGCAGTACTTC.

This clone was counted a single time. This chain connects TRBV6-5 to TRBJ2-1; 12 positions match TRBD2. The V segment lost 6 bases and the J segment 8 bases; nucleotides outside the gene matches: 8. CDR1 is MNHEY, CDR2 SVGAGI, per germline. CDR3 length: 15 residues. The CDR3 spells CASSPTSGGIYEQFF. The CDR3 coding sequence is TGTGCCAGCAGCCCAACTAGCGGGGGGATCTATGAGCAGTTCTTC.

The chain uses TRBV7-9 and TRBJ1-2, with a tentative D call TRBD1 (5 bases). This CDR3 region has 14 residues. The germline CDR1 and CDR2 sequences are SEHNR and FQNEAQ (reference sequence). The V end was cut by 7 bases, the J end by 3 bases, with 15 bases between. CDR3 in amino acids: CASTRTYGDYGYTF. The CDR3, as DNA: TGTGCCAGCACCAGGACATATGGGGACTATGGCTACACCTTC.

This chain links TRBV29-1 with TRBJ1-4, with D uncertain. This CDR3 comprises 14 residues. CDR1 and CDR2 from the germline V gene are SQVTM and ANQGSEA. V was clipped by 4 bases and J by 3 bases, with 12 bases between them. CDR3 sequence: CSVAPGNPNEKLFF. CDR3 DNA: TGCAGCGTTGCCCCCGGGAACCCTAATGAAAAACTGTTTTTT.

V gene TRBV6-1 combines with J gene TRBJ2-4, with TRBD1 identical over 10 bases. Germline V gene data show CDR1 as MNHNS and CDR2 as SASEGT. The CDR3 length is 16 residues. V was pared by 3 bases and J by 3 bases, with 5 bases of the junction left unmatched. Here the CDR3 reads CASSEGQGQVKNIQYF. The CDR3 coding sequence is TGTGCCAGCAGTGAGGGACAGGGGCAAGTCAAAAACATTCAGTACTTC.

This clone was counted only a few times. This sequence joins TRBV5-5 and TRBJ2-7, with D uncertain. This CDR3 is built from 11 residues. Germline CDR1 reads SGHKS; CDR2 reads YYEKEE (reference sequence). V was trimmed by 2 bases and J by 4 bases, leaving 4 bases between them. The CDR3 region is CASSFSYEQYF. CDR3 sequence (DNA): TGTGCCAGCAGCTTTTCGTACGAGCAGTACTTC. Drawing the rest from reference TRBV5-5 and TRBJ2-7, the complete variable domain is DAGVTQSPTHLIKTRGQQVTLRCSPISGHKSVSWYQQVLGQGPQFIFQYYEKEERGRGNFPDRFSARQFPNYSSELNVNALLLGDSALYLCASSFSYEQYFGPGTRLTVT.

The J gene is TRBJ2-3, the V gene TRBV10-3, with a weak D call TRBD1 (6 bases). CDR1 is ENHRY and CDR2 is SYGVKD in the germline V gene. This CDR3 region has 15 residues. Trimming shortened V by 2 bases and J by 4 bases, and 13 bases separated the two germline ends. The CDR3 here is CAISEAGGGPDTQYF. In DNA form, the CDR3 reads TGTGCCATCAGTGAGGCTGGGGGCGGCCCAGATACGCAGTATTTT.

The chain has TRBV6-1 and TRBJ1-1; TRBD1 matches 10 bases. With 7 bases clipped from V and 6 bases from J, the junction kept 11 bases outside the gene matches. In germline, CDR1 is MNHNS, CDR2 SASEGT. The length of the CDR3 is 15 residues. The CDR3 protein is CASNRETGGWAEAFF. The CDR3 DNA sequence: TGTGCCAGCAACCGCGAGACAGGGGGCTGGGCTGAAGCTTTCTTT.

The rearrangement links TRBV5-5 to TRBJ2-2, with TRBD1 matching over 8 bases. With 0 bases clipped from V and 4 bases from J, the junction kept 8 bases outside the gene matches. Germline-derived CDR1 and CDR2 are SGHKS and YYEKEE (reference sequence). The CDR3 consists of 17 residues. The CDR3, as DNA: TGTGCCAGCAGCTTGGCCCCCCAGGGGGCGATCACCGGGGAGCTGTTTTTT. Translating it yields CASSLAPQGAITGELFF.

The CDR3 sequence: CASSVNDGDSTEAFF. DNA of the CDR3: TGTGCCAGCAGTGTGAACGACGGAGATTCCACTGAAGCTTTCTTT. The chain combines TRBV6-1 with TRBJ1-1, with D unresolved. Trimming left V 4 bases short and J 4 bases short, with 16 bases between. The CDR3 is made up of 15 amino acids. In germline, CDR1 is MNHNS, CDR2 SASEGT.

The V and J genes are TRBV28 and TRBJ1-3, with D hard to call. Trimming removed 4 bases from V and 1 base from J, with 8 bases in between. Per germline, CDR1 MDHEN and CDR2 SYDVKM. There are 14 residues in the CDR3. This CDR3 is CASSSGGSGNTIYF. As DNA, the CDR3 is TGTGCCAGCAGTTCGGGAGGTTCTGGAAACACCATATATTTT.

The J gene is TRBJ2-3, the V gene TRBV7-6; tentative D call: TRBD1 (6 bases). The CDR3 runs to 14 residues. V was trimmed by 1 base and J by 11 bases, leaving 16 bases between them. CDR1 is SGHVS and CDR2 is FNYEAQ in the germline V gene. This CDR3 reads CASSLEWGTDRQYF. The CDR3 bases are TGTGCCAGCAGCTTAGAGTGGGGAACGGACAGGCAGTATTTT.

The CDR3 DNA reads as TGTGCCAGCAGTGATCGTCAGTACACTGAAGCTTTCTTT. Its translation: CASSDRQYTEAFF. The genes are TRBV2 and TRBJ1-1, with no clear D. V shed 3 bases and J shed 3 bases, with 8 bases lying between them. The CDR3 extends over 13 amino acids. Per germline, CDR1 SNHLY and CDR2 FYNNEI.

V is TRBV5-1 and J is TRBJ2-2; 10 nucleotides match TRBD1. Germline CDR1 SGHRS, CDR2 YFSETQ. This CDR3 comprises 15 residues. The trim removed 6 bases at V and 6 bases at J, leaving 8 bases unmatched. CDR3 bases: TGCGCCAGCATACGAGGGACAGGGGAATCCGGGGAGCTGTTTTTT. This sequence encodes CASIRGTGESGELFF.

The chain carries TRBV5-1 and TRBJ2-7; the D gene is possibly TRBD1 (5 bases). The germline V gene has CDR1 SGHRS and CDR2 YFSETQ. The CDR3 runs 13 residues. V was pared by 5 bases and J by 1 base, with 10 bases between. CDR3 sequence: CASRIQESYEQYF. The CDR3 nucleotides read TGCGCCAGCAGAATACAGGAATCCTACGAGCAGTACTTC.

The chain joins TRBV7-9 to TRBJ1-1, with D uncertain. Trimming stripped 5 bases from V and 5 bases from J, with 9 bases between. Germline CDR1 and CDR2: SEHNR and FQNEAQ (reference sequence). The CDR3 is 12 residues long. The CDR3 sequence: CASSPVSTEAFF. CDR3 in DNA: TGTGCCAGCAGCCCCGTTTCGACTGAAGCTTTCTTT.

V usage is TRBV5-1 and J usage is TRBJ1-2; perhaps TRBD1 as D (6 bases). This CDR3 is built from 17 residues. CDR1 and CDR2 (germline): SGHRS, YFSETQ. Trimming took off 2 bases at V and 3 bases at J, with 20 bases between the two ends. CDR3 protein: CASSFISSGDIDYGYTF. The CDR3 DNA reads TGCGCCAGCAGCTTCATTTCATCTGGGGACATAGACTATGGCTACACCTTC.

The chain uses TRBV5-1 and TRBJ2-5; D gene unclear. Germline loops: CDR1 SGHRS, CDR2 YFSETQ. Trimming shortened V by 2 bases and J by 4 bases, and 12 bases separated the two germline ends. The CDR3 sequence is 14 residues long. The DNA of the CDR3 is TGCGCCAGCAGCTTTCGTGAGTTGGTAGAGACCCAGTACTTC. Its translation is CASSFRELVETQYF.

As DNA, the CDR3 is TGTGCCAGCAGTTTCGGCGGGAACTATGGCTACACCTTC. Its protein product is CASSFGGNYGYTF. The chain uses TRBV27 and TRBJ1-2, with no clear D. Trimming removed 3 bases from V and 2 bases from J, with 7 bases in between. CDR3 length equals 13 residues. Germline V lookup: CDR1 MNHEY, CDR2 SMNVEV (reference sequence).